This TCR beta chain came from a study of blood T cell repertoires in COVID-19. Repertoires were generated with immunoSEQ multiplex PCR, while TCRdb's copy carries only in-frame clones and drops some. The sample includes fewer than 85,000 clones, approximately 80% of them seen just once. Losses at the gene ends were 5 bases for V and 5 bases for J; bases not matched to a gene: 11. The CDR3 is made up of 17 amino acids. The germline CDR1 and CDR2 sequences are SGHRS and YFSETQ. The V gene is TRBV5-1, the J gene TRBJ2-7, with 15 bases identical to TRBD2. The sequencing input was peripheral blood. This TCR derives from a woman aged 60 to 75 with acute or convalescent COVID-19. This CDR3 reads CASSSGLAGGPDHEQYF. For the CDR3, the DNA is TGCGCCAGCAGTTCCGGACTAGCGGGGGGGCCGGACCACGAGCAGTACTTC.